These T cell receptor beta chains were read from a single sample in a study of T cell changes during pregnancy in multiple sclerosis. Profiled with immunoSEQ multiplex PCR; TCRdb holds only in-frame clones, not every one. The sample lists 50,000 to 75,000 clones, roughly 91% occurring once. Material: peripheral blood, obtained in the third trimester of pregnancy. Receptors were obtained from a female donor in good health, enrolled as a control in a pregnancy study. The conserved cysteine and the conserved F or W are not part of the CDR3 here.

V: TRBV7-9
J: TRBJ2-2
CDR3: ASRREAAGELF

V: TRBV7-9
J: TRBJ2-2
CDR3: ASSSTTNTGELF

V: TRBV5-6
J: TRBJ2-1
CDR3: ASSLAPLEQF

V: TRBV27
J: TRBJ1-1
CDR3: ASSLSPGNTEAF

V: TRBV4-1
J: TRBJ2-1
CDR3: ASSPPGLLASQF

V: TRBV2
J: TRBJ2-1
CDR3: ASSVGATSRSEQF

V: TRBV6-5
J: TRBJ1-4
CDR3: ASSYAMTSGEKLF

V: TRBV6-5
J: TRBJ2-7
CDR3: ASSTGLEQY

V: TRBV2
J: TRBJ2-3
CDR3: ASSDLASTDTQY

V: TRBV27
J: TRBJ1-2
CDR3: ASSLEGPNYGYT